This T cell receptor beta chain was sequenced in a study of OX40 agonist ivuxolimab in advanced cancers. Measured with immunoSEQ multiplex PCR; TCRdb has only the in-frame clones, and not every one. The sample yields about 83,000 clones, 92% seen once. Germline V lookup: CDR1 MNHNS, CDR2 SASEGT. V lost 3 bases and J lost 4, with 13 bases in between. The CDR3 is made up of 15 amino acids. The sequence was obtained from an adult with an advanced solid tumor such as melanoma, head and neck, liver or kidney cancer. The J gene is TRBJ1-3, the V gene TRBV6-1; a possible D gene is TRBD1 (5 bases). Sequences were derived from CD4+ or CD8+ T cells sorted from blood, sampled in a trial of the OX40 agonist ivuxolimab. CDR3 amino acids: CASSEIRVYGNTIYF. Written as DNA, the CDR3 is TGTGCCAGCAGTGAGATCAGGGTATACGGAAACACCATATATTTT.